This T cell receptor (beta chain) was profiled in a study of metastatic and nonmetastatic thyroid tumors. Study details: From malignant and benign thyroid patients, repertoires in blood and in tumor or nodule tissue were compared. Regarding the study as a whole: The reported finding was significantly higher TCR beta diversity in malignant thyroid tumors relative to benign nodules, in blood and tumor.

In the original workflow: Between-group CDR3 differences, defined by clinicopathological status, yielded a distant-metastasis classifier for papillary thyroid cancer. Using MiXCR, TCRdb re-called clones from the PCR reads. The V and J calls come from TCRdb's annotation, not from the publication. The profile shows under 55,000 clones, approximately 15% of them singletons. The sample holds many counts of this clone. Its cognate antigen is unknown. Among the patients, none had received any treatment before thyroid surgery. This receptor was identified in a female donor with papillary thyroid cancer or a benign thyroid nodule (not recorded which). Some clones in this sample may be carry-over from other donors' samples. The sample consisted of blood.

Here the CDR3 reads CASSWTGGFTEAFF. CDR3 DNA sequence: TGTGCCAGCAGTTGGACAGGGGGTTTCACTGAAGCTTTCTTT. The chain uses TRBV12-3 or TRBV12-4 and TRBJ1-1, with TRBD1 matching 10 bases. The V segment lost 4 bases and the J segment 4 bases; nucleotides outside the gene matches: 3. This CDR3 is built from 14 residues.